Detailed here is one T cell receptor (beta chain). It lacks a known antigen. Qualities for individual bases were not recorded, and no much larger clone is one base off. This entry comes from a study of T cells in Graves' hyperthyroidism and ophthalmopathy (dated by TCRdb to the late 2010s). Context from the whole study: To identify TCR V-J signatures that set the groups apart, the researchers used a discovery cohort of 100 patients, made up of around 40 with Graves' ophthalmopathy and some 56 with stable Graves' hyperthyroidism. Prospective prediction of ophthalmopathy was tested in an independent validation cohort consisting of about 20 hyperthyroidism patients and approximately 16 patients who later progressed to ophthalmopathy. The 100 or so discovery patients were divided at random into training and test sets in a 7:3 ratio. The study also compared thyroid tissue and blood T-cell repertoires from about 6 Graves' hyperthyroidism patients. Once sampling was done, hyperthyroidism patients were given methimazole at a starting dose of 30 mg daily, whereas ophthalmopathy patients were given high-dose intravenous methylprednisolone. TCR Vbeta CDR3 sequencing of 135 peripheral blood samples (approximately 44 ophthalmopathy, under 80 hyperthyroidism and approximately 17 progressor patients) is reported in the paper.

Amplification of TCR beta CDR3 regions was carried out from RNA transcripts. The TCR CDR3 was subjected to a first round of RT-PCR using the HTBI primer set and the Qiagen OneStep RT-PCR kit. The libraries were constructed in a second round of multiplex PCR and then size-selected and purified. Libraries were sequenced paired-end with 100 bp reads on an Illumina HiSeq2000. On the authors' methods: Raw data were processed with SOAPnuke, discarding reads with adapters, uncalled bases, mean Phred below 15, or no exact constant-primer or identifier match. COPE v1.2.5 was used to merge the high-quality paired reads, and each unique nucleotide sequence was defined as a clonotype. Clonotypes were aligned to IMGT TRBV, TRBD and TRBJ reference segments using MiTCR v1.1. Only V-J combinations with frequency above 0.0001, covering 99% to 99.2% of repertoires, were analysed. The TCS score was defined as the ratio of F50 (clonal expansion) to E x V (chaos), calculated using BLOSUM62-based TCRdist between CDR3 peptides within each V-J. Welch's t-statistics and random forest reduced 450 to 600 V-J features to some 14, which were used in a naive Bayes classifier (R e1071). The public reads were run again by TCRdb, first through fastp at Q25 and then through MiXCR, and only productive beta chains were kept. Identical CDR3 protein sequences are pooled into one entry, listed with their most common genes and DNA. The V and J calls and clone size come from TCRdb's table, not from the authors' own analysis. The table for this sample lists hundreds of thousands of distinct CDR3 sequences; around 45% of them were counted only once. The top ten hold about 8.2% of the sample.

The CDR3, from cysteine to phenylalanine, totals 16 residues. Of all the DNA, just the CDR3 is kept, 48 bases in frame from base 1. Via the germline V gene (reference sequence), CDR1 is LNHNV and CDR2 YYDKDF. Here V drops 4 bases and J drops 0 bases, and the junction holds 3 bases not matched to any gene. Broader findings and caveats from the paper: A 13 V-J signature model separated ophthalmopathy from stable hyperthyroidism, with roughly 88% sensitivity and 81% to 83% specificity in cross-validation and 80%/75% in testing. In validation, progression to ophthalmopathy was predicted by the model with more than 65% sensitivity and about 72% specificity, a median of around 6.5 months before onset. Sample size was not statistically predetermined, and blinding of investigators to group allocation was not performed. Most expanded thyroid clonotypes (frequency above 0.001) were also detected in blood, suggesting blood repertoires may reflect thyroid immune responses.

A patient counted as having stable Graves' hyperthyroidism if no progression to ophthalmopathy occurred over 18 months of follow-up. Hyperthyroidism patients were aged 18 to 65 years and newly diagnosed, with disease duration of less than 2 months. The study excluded patients with uncontrolled infections, other autoimmune diseases, pregnancy or lactation. Clinical symptoms, serum thyroxine and TRAb, thyroid ultrasound, and orbital computed tomography formed the basis for the diagnoses. Total RNA was extracted using Trizol reagent, and RNA quality was assessed on an Agilent 2100 Bioanalyzer. The chain is made from TRBV15 and TRBJ2-6; a stretch of 7 junction bases matches TRBD1. Sequencing input: peripheral blood or thyroid tissue (not recorded which). The receptor's source is a young woman with Graves' hyperthyroidism. Donor details come from another sample of the same person, matched by shared clones. DNA sequence: TGTGCCACCAGCAACGGACAGGACTCTGGGGCCAACGTCCTGACTTTC. It is translated as CATSNGQDSGANVLTF.